This T cell receptor beta chain was sequenced for a study of T cell changes during pregnancy in multiple sclerosis. The protocol was immunoSEQ multiplex PCR, while the TCRdb copy is restricted to in-frame clones and leaves out a portion. This sample carries some 30,000 clones, about nine tenths of them seen once, and the ten largest clones take about 4.3%. The clonotype was recovered from a female donor in good health, enrolled as a control in a pregnancy study. Here the sequenced sample was CD8+ T cells from peripheral blood mononuclear cells, taken in the second trimester of pregnancy.

CDR3 DNA: TGTGCCACCAGCAGCTTAAGCCCGGGACAGGCCCTTGAAAAACTGTTTTTT. Residues: CATSSLSPGQALEKLFF. This sequence joins TRBV15 and TRBJ1-4; 8 bases fit TRBD1. This CDR3 spans 17 amino acids. The V and J ends lost 3 bases and 7 bases, in that order; junction bases with no gene match: 13. Looked up from germline, CDR1 is LNHNV and CDR2 is YYDKDF (reference sequence).